This T cell receptor beta chain was captured by sequencing in a study of T cell responses to AZD1222 COVID-19 vaccine. Study outcomes and limitations: Among those given AZD1222, only 6 or 7 were seropositive at baseline. Spike-wide vaccine-associated CD4 TCRs dominated at 160-218 and 743-854.

The CDR3 runs to 16 residues. Per germline, CDR1 SGHVS and CDR2 FQNEAQ. Trimming removed 1 base at V and 2 bases at J, with 12 bases between. As concerns this clone: The antigen remains unidentified.

Sequenced by immunoSEQ multiplex PCR; TCRdb stores in-frame clones only, minus some. The sample lists roughly 93,000 clones, around 92% seen once, with approximately 2.6% in the top ten. The receptor comes from an adult in good health. The material was peripheral blood, obtained on day 0 of MenACWY control vaccination. The chain uses TRBV7-8 and TRBJ1-3; no definite D call. CDR3 residues: CASSLVGSGTGNTIYF. The CDR3 nucleotides are TGTGCCAGCAGCTTAGTTGGGTCCGGCACTGGAAACACCATATATTTT.